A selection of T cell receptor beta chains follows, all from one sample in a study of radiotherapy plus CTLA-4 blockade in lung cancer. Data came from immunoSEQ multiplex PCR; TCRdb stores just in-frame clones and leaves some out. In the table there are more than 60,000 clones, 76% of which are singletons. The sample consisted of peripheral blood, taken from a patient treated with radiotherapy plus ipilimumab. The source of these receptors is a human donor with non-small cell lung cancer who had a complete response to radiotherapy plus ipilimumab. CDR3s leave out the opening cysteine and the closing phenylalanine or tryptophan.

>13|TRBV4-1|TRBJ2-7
ASSQDWGLSYEQY
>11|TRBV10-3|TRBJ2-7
AISDTALYEQY
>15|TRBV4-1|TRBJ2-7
ASSRNPDRGVPYEQY
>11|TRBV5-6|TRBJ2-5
ASRTGLVETQY
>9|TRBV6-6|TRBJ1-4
ATLSREKLF
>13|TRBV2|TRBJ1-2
ASSDPDRGFYGYT
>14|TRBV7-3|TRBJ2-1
ASSSPTGQGRNEQF
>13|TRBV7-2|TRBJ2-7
ASSVSGGASYEQY
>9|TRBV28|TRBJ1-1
ASEVNTEAF
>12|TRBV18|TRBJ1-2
ASSPPARGPGYT
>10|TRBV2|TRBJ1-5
ASSTGLWPQH
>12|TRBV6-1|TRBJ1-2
ASSKPTGNYGYT
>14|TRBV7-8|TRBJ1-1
ASSPRQGSVNTEAF
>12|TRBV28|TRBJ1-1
ASSPAQPNTEAF
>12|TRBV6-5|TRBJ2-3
ASSYRDYTDTQY
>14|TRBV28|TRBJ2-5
ASSPSGLAGQETQY
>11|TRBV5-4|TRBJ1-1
ASGSDWNTEAF
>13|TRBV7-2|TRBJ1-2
ASSPTPTGNYGYT
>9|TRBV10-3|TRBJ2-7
AISTAYEQY
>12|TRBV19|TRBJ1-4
ASRPTVTNEKLF
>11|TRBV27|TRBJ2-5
ASSPQYQETQY
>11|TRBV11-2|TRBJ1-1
ASTHEANTEAF
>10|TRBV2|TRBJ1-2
ASSPAGYGYT
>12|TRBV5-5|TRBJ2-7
ASIDRGISYEQY
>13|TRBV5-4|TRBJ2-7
ASSLELAGEDEQY
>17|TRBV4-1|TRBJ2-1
ASSQVTGGAGPLGNEQF
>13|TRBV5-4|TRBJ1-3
ASSRDRATGNTIY
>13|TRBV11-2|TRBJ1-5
ASSLSPDRNQPQH
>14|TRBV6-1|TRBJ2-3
ASSDFGSTGTDTQY
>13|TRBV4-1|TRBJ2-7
ASSQVFRGRAEQY
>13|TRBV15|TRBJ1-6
ATSTRNQPNSPLH
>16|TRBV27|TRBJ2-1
ASRHMGYGTGSYNEQF
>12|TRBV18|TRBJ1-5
ASSPWEGGQPQH
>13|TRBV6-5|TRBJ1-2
ASSYRDRVHYGYT
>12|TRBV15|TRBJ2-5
ATSRNRDRETQY
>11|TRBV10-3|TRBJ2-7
AISESNTYEQY
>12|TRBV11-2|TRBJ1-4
ASSPRTATEKLF
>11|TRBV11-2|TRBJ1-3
ASSFFSGNTIY
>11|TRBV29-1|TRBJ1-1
SANRGGNREAF
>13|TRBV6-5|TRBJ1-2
ASSYSSGYNYGYT
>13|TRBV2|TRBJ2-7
ASSALTGGAYEQY
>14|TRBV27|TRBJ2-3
ASSLTYARNTDTQY
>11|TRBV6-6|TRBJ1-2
ASSQRTDYGYT
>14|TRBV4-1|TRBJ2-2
ASSQGQGLNTGELF
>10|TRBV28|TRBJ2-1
ASRLQGNEQF
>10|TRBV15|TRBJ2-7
ATSTESYEQY
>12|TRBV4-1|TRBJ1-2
ASSQEMVSYGYT
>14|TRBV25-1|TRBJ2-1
ASSDLWSSSFNEQF
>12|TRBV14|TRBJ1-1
ASSRGGTGTEAF